This T cell receptor beta chain was profiled in a study of cytomegalovirus exposure and HLA in healthy donors (dated by TCRdb to 2015 to 2018). Study-level background: An earlier analysis of more than 550 of the donors reported roughly 300 Gb of sequence data and 95 million to 120 million unique TCR beta sequences obtained from around 190 million T cells. In the later analysis, no new phenotypic data were used to find candidate immune exposures; instead, reliance was placed on TCR beta sequences and their occurrence across donors. The T cell repertoires of 666 subjects were profiled by immunosequencing and related to cytomegalovirus serostatus. Among a few hundred genotyped donors of the cohort, an average of about 240,000 unique TCR beta nucleotide sequences were sequenced per donor, roughly a sixth of them non-productive. The study aimed to test whether signatures of past pathogen exposure could be identified by cataloging public T cell receptors. HLA typing covered class I and class II loci at four-digit resolution. A later analysis re-analyzed previously published TCR beta repertoires from 550 to 700 donors and added high-resolution HLA genotyping to study TCR occurrence patterns. Of the approximately 400 genotyped donors, about 80% fell in the genetic ancestry cluster associated with self-reported Caucasian donors. An early release that covered fewer than 800 HLA-typed donors contained approximately 300 gigabases of sequencing data and 70 million to 100 million unique TCR sequences. High-throughput TCR immunosequencing, statistical association of individual TCRs with disease status, and machine learning were combined to predict cytomegalovirus infection status. Besides the first cohort of 666 subjects, a separate validation cohort made up of roughly 130 different subjects was used. In an earlier analysis of 500 to 650 of the donors, high-throughput TCR beta sequencing was used to judge whether each TCR beta V gene segment behaved as functional or pseudogenic. A later genetic analysis took genome-wide SNP genotypes for 398 of the 666 donors and used that subset as a discovery cohort. Every repertoire in the discovery cohort had been generated on one and the same sequencing platform. A handful of DR-DQ haplotypes were treated as single units for association and clustering because of strong linkage in the cohort. Typing coverage differed by locus: A, B, C, DRB1 and DQB1 were typed in about 629-640 donors, DQA1 in about 510, DPA1 in approximately 600, and DPB1 in approximately 450. Donor age, sex, ethnicity and CMV serostatus were compiled together with the repertoire data. Paper-wide results and their limitations: Immune exposure information for the cohort was limited to CMV serostatus. Because counts were too low, some 16 rarely observed V segments, including chromosome 9 orphons, were excluded from the earlier analysis of 587 of the donors. A group of highly shared sequence variants was considered likely to be a technical artifact of the sequencing pipeline. Only TCR beta chains were sequenced in this cohort, and the absence of alpha or paired-chain data limited detectable features. A later genetic analysis reported fewer N-insertions in productive TCRs among donors in an Asian-associated ancestry cluster than the roughly 700-donor mean. HLA typing was unavailable for some donors at each locus, so association tests used only the typed subset. In a later analysis, 16,951 TCR beta sequences were associated with specific HLA alleles at a false discovery rate of 0.05. According to the authors, the approach could potentially be generalized to other disease states and immunological phenotypes. V-gene and J-gene trimming of TCR beta chains was associated with a missense DCLRE1C variant in a later genetic analysis, and the association was replicated in an independent cohort. The study gave a list of some 150 TCR beta chains associated with cytomegalovirus. A later analysis found that most CMV-associated TCR beta chains appeared HLA-restricted, with HLA associations seemingly driven largely by CMV exposure. A later analysis found that HLA-associated TCR beta chains were more clonally expanded and had lower generation probabilities than equally common non-associated chains. A further reported finding was that TCR beta sequences accurately predicted the HLA-A and HLA-B alleles for most subjects in the first cohort. While some public TCRs were present in many individuals, most TCR sequences turned up only very rarely across donors. In a later analysis, the rate of TCR association differed among HLA loci, with DRB1 alleles having the most associated TCRs and HLA-C alleles having the fewest. Assigning TCR associations to individual alleles was difficult when HLA alleles, especially DR and DQ, strongly co-occurred. An earlier analysis of around 540 of the donors showed that most TCR beta V segments appeared in productive rearrangements either about 87% or about 30% of the time, which broadly matched IMGT annotations. In a later analysis, several top co-occurrence clusters were reported to appear linked to parvovirus B19, influenza, CMV and Epstein-Barr virus. Some IMGT-functional V segments, including TRBV6-2 and TRBV6-3, could not be told apart with the 87-base-pair reads, so those segments were excluded. Roughly uniform sequencing depth across donors was assumed in presence/absence analyses, although this assumption may not hold. Three of the identified cytomegalovirus-associated TCR beta chains were confirmed in vitro to be specific for cytomegalovirus antigens. In both the original and validation cohorts, the classifier was reported to diagnose cytomegalovirus status with high specificity and sensitivity. Correlated functional status among segregating V segments might be attributable to linkage disequilibrium, but an unknown experimental factor could not be ruled out.

As regards this clone: Its cognate antigen has yet to be identified. Base qualities are not recorded, but no much larger clone differs from it by a single base.

The CDR3 measures 14 amino acids from cysteine to phenylalanine. The DNA shown is the 42-base CDR3, in frame from base 1. CDR1 and CDR2, per the germline V gene, are SGHVS and FNYEAQ. Deletion took 2 bases off V and 3 bases off J, with a span of 7 bases between the germline ends. The library was generated by the immunoSEQ multiplex PCR assay. For the multiplex PCR, a mixture combining 60 forward primers for TCR Vbeta segments and 13 reverse primers for TCR Jbeta segments was used. Amplification of the CDR3 region of rearranged TCR beta genes was performed with a multiplex PCR assay on genomic DNA. The Illumina HiSeq System was used to sequence the amplified TCR beta libraries as 87-base-pair reads. Regarding the original processing steps: A later analysis counted some 80 million unique TCR beta chains across the 650 to 800 repertoires, and around 12 million of these chains were shared by at least two donors. To remove PCR and sequencing errors, raw reads were error-corrected and collapsed into unique sequences using a nearest-neighbor algorithm that merged closely related sequences. V, D and J gene segments were assigned by aligning CDR3 sequences to IMGT reference sequences. Each retained sequence needed at least a six-nucleotide match to both a V gene segment and a J gene segment. A rearrangement counted as productive if the CDR3 had no stop codons and remained in frame with V and J, and every other rearrangement counted as non-productive. Following IMGT convention, CDR3 was defined as the stretch from the second conserved V-encoded cysteine up to the conserved J-encoded phenylalanine. The earlier analysis of 500 to 600 of the donors excluded sequences that lacked an unambiguous match to a single V gene segment. An earlier analysis of fewer than 750 of the donors called V segments functional above 56.7% productive rearrangements and segregating when the between-donor standard deviation exceeded 5%. To diagnose cytomegalovirus status from the catalog of TCR beta chain sequences, a statistical classification framework was built. V and J gene assignment, in a later analysis, came from comparing TCR nucleotide sequences with IMGT/GENE-DB human TR gene sequences. Using the TCRdist pipeline, a later analysis assigned CDR3 sequences along with most-parsimonious VDJ recombination scenarios. In a later analysis, each TCR beta chain was defined by its CDR3 amino acid sequence together with its V-gene family, and reads without a unique V-gene family were excluded. In a later analysis, approximately 590 highly shared, low-generation-probability nucleotide sequences were removed to address suspected cross-contamination and a sequencing artifact. For each public chain, a later analysis derived a clonal expansion index from normalized ranks of inferred template counts within each repertoire. Generation probabilities in a later analysis came from a VDJ recombination model fitted to out-of-frame rearrangements, and those results were checked against IGoR. A later analysis scored TCR-TCR, TCR-HLA and TCR-CMV co-occurrence with hypergeometric tests, applying a repertoire-size bias correction to TCR pairs. A later analysis estimated false discovery rates by permuting HLA or CMV assignments 20 times. In a later analysis, co-occurring TCRs were grouped with DBSCAN, and TCRdist sequence similarity was added when clustering was performed within HLA-allele-positive subsets. Repertoires with fewer than 30,000 or more than 120,000 public chains were left out of co-occurrence clustering, as were about five repertoires with anomalous nucleotide sharing. What TCRdb holds here is the immuneACCESS table cut down to in-frame rearrangements. Part of the clones is not present; checked against another copy, under half of the missing clones reflect an unresolved V gene, and the others are unexplained. For V, J and clone size, that table is used; D and trimming come from the DNA. The sample has 90,000 to 120,000 clones on record, around 77% of them singletons. The ten most abundant clones make up under 5% of the sample.

The cohort was made up of approximately 670 healthy bone marrow donors. At the time of sampling, every cohort member was nominally healthy, though immune exposures that went unrecorded were likely present. The donor tested CMV seronegative, placing the donor among the 352 seronegative members of the cohort. Each donor provided a peripheral blood sample, and peripheral blood mononuclear cells were used for TCR beta sequencing. Genomic DNA extraction from the blood cell samples was performed with the Qiagen DNeasy Blood Extraction Kit. The source of this sequence is a male donor in good health and CMV-seronegative. Material: PBMCs. The sequence is built from TRBV7-6 and TRBJ2-2, with a tentative D gene TRBD2 over 5 matching bases. The CDR3 region reads CASSLSGDTGELFF. The nucleotide sequence is given as TGTGCCAGCAGCTTATCCGGGGACACCGGGGAGCTGTTTTTT.